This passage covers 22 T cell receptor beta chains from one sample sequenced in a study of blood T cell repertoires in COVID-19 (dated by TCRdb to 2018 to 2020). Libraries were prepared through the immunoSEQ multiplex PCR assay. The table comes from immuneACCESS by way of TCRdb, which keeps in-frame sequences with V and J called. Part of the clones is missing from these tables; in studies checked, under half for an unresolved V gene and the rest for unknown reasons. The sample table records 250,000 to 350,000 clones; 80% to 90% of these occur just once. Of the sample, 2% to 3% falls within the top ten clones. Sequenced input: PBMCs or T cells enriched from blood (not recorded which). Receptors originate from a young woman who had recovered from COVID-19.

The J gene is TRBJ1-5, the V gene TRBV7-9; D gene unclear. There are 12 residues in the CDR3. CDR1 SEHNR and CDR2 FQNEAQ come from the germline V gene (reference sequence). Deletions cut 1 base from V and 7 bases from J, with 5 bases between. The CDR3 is CASSLGGQPQHF. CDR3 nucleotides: TGTGCCAGCAGCTTAGGAGGGCAGCCCCAGCATTTT.

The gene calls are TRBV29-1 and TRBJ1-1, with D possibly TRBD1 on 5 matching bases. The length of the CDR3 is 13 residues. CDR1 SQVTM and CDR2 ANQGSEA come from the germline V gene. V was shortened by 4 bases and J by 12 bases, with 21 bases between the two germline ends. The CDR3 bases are TGCAGCGTTGTAGGGGCTCTAAGCCTGGCAACTTTCTTT. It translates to CSVVGALSLATFF.

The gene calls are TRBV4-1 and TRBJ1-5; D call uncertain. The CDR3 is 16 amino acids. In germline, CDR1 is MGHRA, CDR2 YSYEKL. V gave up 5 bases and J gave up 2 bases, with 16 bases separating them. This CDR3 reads CASSSRGDAGNQPQHF. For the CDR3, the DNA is TGCGCCAGCAGCTCCCGCGGAGATGCGGGCAATCAGCCCCAGCATTTT.

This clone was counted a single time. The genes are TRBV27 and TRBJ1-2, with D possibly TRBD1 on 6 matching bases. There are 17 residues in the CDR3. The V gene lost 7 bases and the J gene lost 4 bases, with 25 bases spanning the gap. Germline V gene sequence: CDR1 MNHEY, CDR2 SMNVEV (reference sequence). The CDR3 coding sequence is TGTGCCAGCAAGAACAGGGAAAAAACCCACTACTTCTATGGCTACACCTTC. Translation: CASKNREKTHYFYGYTF.

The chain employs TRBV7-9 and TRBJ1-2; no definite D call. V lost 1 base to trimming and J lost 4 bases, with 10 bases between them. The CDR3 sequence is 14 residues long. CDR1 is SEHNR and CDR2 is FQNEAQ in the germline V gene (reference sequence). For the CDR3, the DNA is TGTGCCAGCAGCTTAGGTCAGTTCGCCTATGGCTACACCTTC. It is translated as CASSLGQFAYGYTF.

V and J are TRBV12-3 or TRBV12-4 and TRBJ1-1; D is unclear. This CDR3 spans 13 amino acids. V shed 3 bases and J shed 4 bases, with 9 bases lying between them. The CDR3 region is CASSFRRGTEAFF. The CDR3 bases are TGTGCCAGCAGTTTCAGACGGGGCACTGAAGCTTTCTTT.

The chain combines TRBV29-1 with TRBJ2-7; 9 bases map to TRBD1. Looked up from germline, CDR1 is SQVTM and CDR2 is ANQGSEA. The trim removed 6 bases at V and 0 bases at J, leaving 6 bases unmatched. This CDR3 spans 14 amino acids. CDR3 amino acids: CSVLGQGLSYEQYF. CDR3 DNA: TGCAGCGTGCTCGGACAGGGGCTCTCCTACGAGCAGTACTTC.

The CDR3 sequence: CASSLLGQAELFF. The CDR3 region has the DNA TGTGCCAGCAGCTTGTTGGGGCAGGCCGAACTGTTTTTT. The gene calls are TRBV5-6 and TRBJ1-4, with D possibly TRBD1 on 5 matching bases. The CDR3 length is 13 residues. Germline CDR1 and CDR2: SGHDT and YYEEEE. V lost 1 base and J 12 bases, leaving 13 bases between the germline ends.

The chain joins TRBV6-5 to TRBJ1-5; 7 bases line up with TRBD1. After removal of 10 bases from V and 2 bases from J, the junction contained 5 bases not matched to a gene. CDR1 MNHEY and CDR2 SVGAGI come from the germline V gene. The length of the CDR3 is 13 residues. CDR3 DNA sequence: TGTGCCACCCGAACAGGGGGCAATCAGCCCCAGCATTTT. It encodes CATRTGGNQPQHF.

The CDR3: CASSHQGQANTEAFF. The CDR3 region has the DNA TGTGCCAGCAGCCACCAGGGACAGGCGAACACTGAAGCTTTCTTT. The chain uses TRBV3-1 (or the pseudogene TRBV3-2) and TRBJ1-1; TRBD1 agrees at 8 bases. CDR1 is LGHDT and CDR2 is YNNKEL in the germline V gene (reference sequence). The CDR3 is 15 amino acids. J was trimmed by 1 base and V by 3 bases; bases with no gene match: 4.

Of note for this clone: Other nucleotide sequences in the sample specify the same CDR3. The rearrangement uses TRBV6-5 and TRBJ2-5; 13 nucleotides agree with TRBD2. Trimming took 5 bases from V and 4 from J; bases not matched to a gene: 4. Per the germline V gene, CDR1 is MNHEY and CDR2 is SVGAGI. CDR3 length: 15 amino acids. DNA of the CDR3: TGTGCCAGCAGTCCAACTAGCGGGGGGGCAGAGACCCAGTACTTC. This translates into CASSPTSGGAETQYF.

DNA for the CDR3: TGTGCCAGTAGTAAGCCAGGGCGGCATGGCTACACCTTC. It encodes CASSKPGRHGYTF. V is TRBV19 and J is TRBJ1-2; the D gene is possibly TRBD1 (5 bases). Trimming cost V 4 bases and J 6 bases, with 12 bases left between them. The CDR3 totals 13 residues. Germline CDR1 and CDR2: LNHDA and SQIVND (reference sequence).

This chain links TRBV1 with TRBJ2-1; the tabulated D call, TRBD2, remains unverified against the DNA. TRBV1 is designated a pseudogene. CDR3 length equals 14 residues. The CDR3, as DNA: TGCACCAGCAGCCAGAGGAGGGGGGGCCGTGAGCAGTTCTTC. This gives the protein CTSSQRRGGREQFF.

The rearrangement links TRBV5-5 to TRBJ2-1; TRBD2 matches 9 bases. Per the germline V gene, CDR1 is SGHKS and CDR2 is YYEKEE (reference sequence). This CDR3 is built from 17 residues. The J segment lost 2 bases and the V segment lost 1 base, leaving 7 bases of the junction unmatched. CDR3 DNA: TGTGCCAGCAGCTTGAGGGCTAGCGGGGAAACCTACAATGAGCAGTTCTTC. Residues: CASSLRASGETYNEQFF.

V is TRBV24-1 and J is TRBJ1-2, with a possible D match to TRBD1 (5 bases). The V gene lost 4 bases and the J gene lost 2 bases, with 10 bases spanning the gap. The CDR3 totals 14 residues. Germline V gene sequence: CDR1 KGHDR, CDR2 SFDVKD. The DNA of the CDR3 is TGTGCCACCAGTGACATGACAGAGAACTATGGCTACACCTTC. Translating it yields CATSDMTENYGYTF.

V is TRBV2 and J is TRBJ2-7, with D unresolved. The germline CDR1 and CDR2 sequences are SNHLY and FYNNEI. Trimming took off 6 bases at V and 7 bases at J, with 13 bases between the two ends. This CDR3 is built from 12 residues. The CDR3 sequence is CASRPTWREQYF. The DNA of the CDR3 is TGTGCCAGCAGGCCCACGTGGCGGGAGCAGTACTTC.

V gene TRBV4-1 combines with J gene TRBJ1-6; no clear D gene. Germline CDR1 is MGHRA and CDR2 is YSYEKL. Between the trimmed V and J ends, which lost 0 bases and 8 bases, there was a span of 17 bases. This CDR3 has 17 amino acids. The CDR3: CASSQDRARRRYSPLHF. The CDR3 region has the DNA TGCGCCAGCAGCCAAGATCGGGCCCGGAGGAGGTATTCACCCCTCCACTTT.

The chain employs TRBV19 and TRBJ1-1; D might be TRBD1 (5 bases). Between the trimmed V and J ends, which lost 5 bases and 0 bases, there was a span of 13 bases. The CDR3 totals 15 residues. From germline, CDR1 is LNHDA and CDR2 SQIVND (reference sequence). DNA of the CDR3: TGTGCCAGTAGTGGGGCTCCACCCATGAACACTGAAGCTTTCTTT. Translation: CASSGAPPMNTEAFF.

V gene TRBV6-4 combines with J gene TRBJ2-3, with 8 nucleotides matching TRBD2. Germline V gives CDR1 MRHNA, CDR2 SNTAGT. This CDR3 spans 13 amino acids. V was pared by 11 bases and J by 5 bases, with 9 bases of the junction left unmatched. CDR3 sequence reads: CALPQAGGDTQYF. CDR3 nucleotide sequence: TGTGCCCTCCCCCAGGCGGGGGGAGATACGCAGTATTTT.

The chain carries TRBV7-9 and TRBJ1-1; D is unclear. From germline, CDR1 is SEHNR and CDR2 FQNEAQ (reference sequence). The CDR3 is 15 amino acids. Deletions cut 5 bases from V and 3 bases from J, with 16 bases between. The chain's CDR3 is CASSLRGDLDTEAFF. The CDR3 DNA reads TGTGCCAGCAGCCTGCGGGGTGATTTGGACACTGAAGCTTTCTTT. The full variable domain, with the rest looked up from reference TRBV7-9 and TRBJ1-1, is DTGVSQNPRHKITKRGQNVTFRCDPISEHNRLYWYRQTLGQGPEFLTYFQNEAQLEKSRLLSDRFSAERPKGSFSTLEIQRTEQGDSAMYLCASSLRGDLDTEAFFGQGTRLTVV.

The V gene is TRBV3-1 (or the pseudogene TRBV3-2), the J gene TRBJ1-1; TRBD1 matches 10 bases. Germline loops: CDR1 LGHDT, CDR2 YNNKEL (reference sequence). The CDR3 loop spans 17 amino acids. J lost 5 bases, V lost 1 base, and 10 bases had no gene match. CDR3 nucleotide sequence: TGTGCCAGCAGCCAAGGCGTCCGACAGGGGGCGAGGACTGAAGCTTTCTTT. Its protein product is CASSQGVRQGARTEAFF.

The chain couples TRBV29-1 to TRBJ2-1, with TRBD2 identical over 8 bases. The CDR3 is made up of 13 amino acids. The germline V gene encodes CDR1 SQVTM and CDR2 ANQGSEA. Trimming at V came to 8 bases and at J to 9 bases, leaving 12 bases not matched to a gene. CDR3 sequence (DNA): TGCAGCTCGGCCGGGGGGGGGACGCTTGAGCAGTTCTTC. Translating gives CSSAGGGTLEQFF.